Each of the 7 T cell receptor beta chains below was sequenced from the same sample in a study of metastatic and nonmetastatic thyroid tumors. MiXCR was used by TCRdb to re-call the PCR reads. The data hold tens of thousands of clones, with roughly a sixth observed a single time. The entire patient cohort was treatment-naive prior to thyroid surgery. The specimen was blood. The source of these receptors is a male donor with papillary thyroid cancer or a benign thyroid nodule (not recorded which). Some clones in this sample may be carry-over from other donors' samples.

This clone was detected ten times or more. A clone one base away is much larger, so this may be a read error. This CDR3 is also generated by other DNA sequences in the sample. The J gene is TRBJ2-5, the V gene TRBV20-1; the match to TRBD1 covers 10 bases. Per the germline V gene, CDR1 is DFQATT and CDR2 is SNEGSKA (reference sequence). The CDR3 spans 16 residues. Written as DNA, the CDR3 is TGCAGCGCCTCCGGGACAGGGGAGAAAATGTCAGAGACCCAGTACTTC. The encoded protein is CSASGTGEKMSETQYF.

This clone came up many times. Here the CDR3 DNA reads TGCGCCAGCAGCTTGCGGGGTTCGGCGGCGGAGCTTCAAAACATTCAGTACTTC. It translates to CASSLRGSAAELQNIQYF. The rearrangement uses TRBV5-1 and TRBJ2-4, with TRBD2 as a possible D gene (5 bases). The V end was cut by 1 base, the J end by 5 bases, with 22 bases between. The CDR3 length is 18 residues. Germline CDR1 SGHRS, CDR2 YFSETQ.

There are many counts of this clone. The J gene is TRBJ2-3, the V gene TRBV6-5; D is perhaps TRBD1 (5 bases). Germline CDR1 reads MNHEY; CDR2 reads SVGAGI. The germline V and J ends were trimmed by 2 bases and 2 bases, with 20 bases remaining between them. The CDR3 loop spans 18 amino acids. In nucleotides, the CDR3 is TGTGCCAGCAGTTACCGGAACGGCGGACACGAGATCACAGATACGCAGTATTTT. Its translation is CASSYRNGGHEITDTQYF.

This clone has a count of ten or more. In the same sample, other DNA sequences code for this CDR3. The CDR3: CASSTLAGGGNEQFF. DNA for the CDR3: TGTGCCAGCAGCACTCTAGCGGGCGGGGGCAATGAGCAGTTCTTC. The chain combines TRBV5-4 with TRBJ2-1, with 8 bases identical to TRBD2. Germline CDR1 SGHNT, CDR2 YYREEE (reference sequence). CDR3 size: 15 residues. With V trimmed by 4 bases and J by 6 bases, 9 bases remained unmatched.

J is TRBJ2-1 and V is TRBV11-2, with unresolved D. V was trimmed by 1 base and J by 7 bases, leaving 11 bases between them. The germline gives CDR1 SGHAT, CDR2 FQNNGV. This CDR3 region has 14 residues. The CDR3 DNA is TGTGCCAGCAGCTTAGGACCCCTATCGAATGAGCAGTTCTTC. Translation: CASSLGPLSNEQFF.

This clone was found many times. CDR3: CAWSVRGKNIQYF. CDR3 in DNA: TGTGCCTGGAGTGTACGAGGCAAAAACATTCAGTACTTC. The chain uses TRBV30 and TRBJ2-4, with no clear D. Germline V gene sequence: CDR1 GTSNPN, CDR2 SVGIG (reference sequence). CDR3 length equals 13 residues. The ends were cut back, 0 bases at V and 3 bases at J, with 6 bases in the middle.

The chain has TRBV2 and TRBJ2-5; no firm D call. Trimming cost V 7 bases and J 3 bases, with 18 bases left between them. Germline V gene lookup returns CDR1 SNHLY and CDR2 FYNNEI. This CDR3 is built from 15 residues. CDR3 DNA sequence: TGTGCCAGCACCGAACTGTGGGCATGGGAAGAGACCCAGTACTTC. Translated, it gives CASTELWAWEETQYF.